The 15 T cell receptor beta chains below come from one sample, sequenced in a study of T cells in Graves' hyperthyroidism and ophthalmopathy. Researchers amplified the TCR beta CDR3 regions from RNA transcripts. The study used the HTBI primer set for a first-round RT-PCR of the TCR CDR3. TCRdb re-derived calls from the multiplex PCR reads in MiXCR, one entry per CDR3 protein. The table shows a few hundred thousand distinct CDR3 sequences, with about a sixth occurring only once. The sample taken for sequencing was blood. The receptors originated from a young woman with Graves' hyperthyroidism.

This clonotype appeared many times. This chain links TRBV20-1 with TRBJ2-7, with a possible D match to TRBD2 (6 bases). The CDR3 has 12 amino acids. Germline loops: CDR1 DFQATT, CDR2 SNEGSKA (reference sequence). V lost 3 bases to trimming and J lost 5 bases, with 11 bases between them. The CDR3 bases are TGCAGTGCTAGCGGGAGAAGGAACGAGCAGTACTTC. It yields the protein CSASGRRNEQYF.

This clonotype was observed a few times. One base away lies a much larger clone, so this may be a sequencing read error. This chain joins TRBV28 and TRBJ2-3; 7 positions agree with TRBD1. Germline V gene sequence: CDR1 MDHEN, CDR2 SYDVKM. The CDR3 spans 14 residues. The CDR3 nucleotides are TGTGCCAGCAGTTCAGGGGGTTCCACAGGTACGCAGTATTTT. Its translation: CASSSGGSTGTQYF.

This clonotype was counted only a few times. This rearrangement joins TRBV20-1 to TRBJ2-1; TRBD2 agrees at 8 bases. Looked up from germline, CDR1 is DFQATT and CDR2 is SNEGSKA (reference sequence). With V trimmed by 3 bases and J by 3 bases, 10 bases remained unmatched. There are 16 residues in the CDR3. This CDR3 is CSASLTSGSFYNEQFF. CDR3 in DNA: TGCAGTGCTAGTCTGACCAGCGGGAGCTTCTACAATGAGCAGTTCTTC.

In this sample, this clonotype turned up a few times. The rearrangement joins TRBV15 to TRBJ2-7; the match to TRBD1 covers 10 bases. V lost 4 bases, J lost 5 bases, and 8 bases stayed unmatched. The CDR3 runs 15 residues. Germline assignment: CDR1 LNHNV and CDR2 YYDKDF (reference sequence). The CDR3 is CATSKFFGTGDEQYF. For the CDR3, the DNA is TGTGCCACCAGCAAATTTTTCGGGACAGGGGACGAGCAGTACTTC.

The sample holds one count of this clonotype. This sequence joins TRBV6-2 or TRBV6-3 and TRBJ2-7; 8 nucleotides align to TRBD2. The junction had 8 bases not matched to a gene; V was cut back by 0 bases and J by 4 bases. Germline V gene lookup returns CDR1 MNHEY and CDR2 SVGEGT. The CDR3 consists of 16 residues. The CDR3 DNA is TGTGCCAGCAGTTACTCGGAAATAGCGGGGTTTTACGAGCAGTACTTC. Its translation: CASSYSEIAGFYEQYF.

This clonotype was counted ten times or more. The chain's CDR3 is CATSDSGTSGNNEQFF. CDR3 bases: TGTGCCACCAGTGATTCCGGGACTAGCGGCAACAATGAGCAGTTCTTC. The chain has TRBV24-1 and TRBJ2-1, with 11 bases aligning to TRBD2. The CDR3 runs to 16 residues. V gave up 2 bases and J gave up 5 bases; unmatched junction bases: 4. CDR1 and CDR2 from the germline V gene are KGHDR and SFDVKD.

The chain uses TRBV15 and TRBJ2-2, with 9 bases aligning to TRBD2. The junction had 8 bases not matched to a gene; V was cut back by 1 base and J by 2 bases. CDR3 length equals 18 residues. The germline CDR1 and CDR2 sequences are LNHNV and YYDKDF (reference sequence). DNA for the CDR3: TGTGCCACCAGCAGAGGTCAAGCGGGAGGTCGTAACACCGGGGAGCTGTTTTTT. Translation gives CATSRGQAGGRNTGELFF.

This clonotype was observed a few times. The chain couples TRBV30 to TRBJ2-1; 11 bases map to TRBD2. With 2 bases clipped from V and 3 bases from J, the junction kept 3 bases outside the gene matches. Looked up from germline, CDR1 is GTSNPN and CDR2 is SVGIG (reference sequence). This CDR3 contains 15 residues. The CDR3 here is CAWSLTSGSYNEQFF. CDR3 nucleotides: TGTGCCTGGAGTCTTACTAGCGGGAGCTACAATGAGCAGTTCTTC.

This chain connects TRBV11-2 to TRBJ2-2, with D perhaps TRBD1 (6 bases). The V and J ends lost 6 bases and 2 bases respectively, with 13 bases between them. The CDR3 has 15 residues. Germline CDR1 is SGHAT and CDR2 is FQNNGV. The CDR3: CASRQGGFNTGELFF. For the CDR3, the DNA is TGTGCCAGCAGGCAAGGGGGTTTTAACACCGGGGAGCTGTTTTTT.

The table lists this clonotype with many counts. The rearrangement uses TRBV28 and TRBJ2-1, with 8 bases that match TRBD2. Trimming took 6 bases from V and 2 from J; bases not matched to a gene: 6. CDR3 size: 15 residues. The germline V gene has CDR1 MDHEN and CDR2 SYDVKM. The DNA of the CDR3 is TGTGCCAGCAGCCCCACTAGCGGACCCTACAATGAGCAGTTCTTC. Translating gives CASSPTSGPYNEQFF.

This clonotype was counted at least ten times. The chain recombines TRBV29-1 with TRBJ2-1; no firm D call. Germline V gene sequence: CDR1 SQVTM, CDR2 ANQGSEA. The V and J ends lost 4 bases and 4 bases respectively, with 5 bases between them. The CDR3 spans 11 residues. Here the CDR3 DNA reads TGCAGCGTTGCAGGTTACAATGAGCAGTTCTTC. This sequence encodes CSVAGYNEQFF.

On this clonotype: Lacking the conserved final phenylalanine or tryptophan, this CDR3 likely reflects a read error. The rearrangement uses TRBV6-6 and TRBJ2-7; TRBD2 agrees at 9 bases. The CDR3 consists of 15 residues. Per the germline V gene, CDR1 is MNHNY and CDR2 is SVGAGI (reference sequence). V shed 1 base, J shed 3 bases, and the junction held 4 bases outside the gene matches. CDR3 in DNA: TGTGCCAGCAGTTACTTGGGACTAGCAGACTACGAGCAGTACCTC. Its protein product is CASSYLGLADYEQYL.

This clonotype was observed a handful of times. A clone one base away is much larger, so this may be a read error. V gene TRBV11-2 combines with J gene TRBJ2-5, with 15 nucleotides matching TRBD2. The CDR3 extends over 17 amino acids. CDR1 is SGHAT, CDR2 FQNNGV, per germline. CDR3 loop: CASSSRTSGRAGETQCF. CDR3 sequence (DNA): TGTGCCAGCAGCTCCCGGACTAGCGGGAGGGCCGGGGAGACCCAGTGCTTC.

As to this clonotype: A much larger clonotype is one base distant, so this may be a read error. The CDR3 DNA reads TGTGCCGGCAGCCGAGGGACACTGGTCGACAATGAGCAGTTCTTC. Translation: CAGSRGTLVDNEQFF. The chain couples TRBV7-9 to TRBJ2-1, with D perhaps matching TRBD1 (6 bases). CDR3 length equals 15 residues. Germline values: CDR1 SEHNR, CDR2 FQNEAQ (reference sequence).

This clonotype was observed a handful of times. The J gene is TRBJ1-5, the V gene TRBV6-2 or TRBV6-3; 8 nucleotides align to TRBD1. Germline lookup yields CDR1 MNHEY and CDR2 SVGEGT. Unmatched junction bases numbered 8, after V lost 0 bases and J lost 7 bases. The CDR3 loop spans 16 amino acids. CDR3: CASSYSNQGAGQPQHF. The CDR3 DNA is TGTGCCAGCAGTTACTCGAATCAGGGGGCGGGGCAGCCCCAGCATTTT.